Listed here are 31 T cell receptor beta chains from one sample, sequenced in a study of blood T cells in healthy people across ages. Primed by a sample-barcoded 5' primer and a J-beta primer mix, a second PCR proceeded for about 7 to 11 cycles. Each CDR3 protein is one row after TCRdb ran MiXCR on the 5' RACE reads. The sample lists some 730,000 distinct CDR3 sequences, about a fifth occurring once. The sequenced material came from blood. These receptors were taken from a man between 65 and 80 years old in good health.

The chain recombines TRBV2 with TRBJ2-5; 7 positions match TRBD1. V gave up 4 bases and J gave up 1 base; unmatched junction bases: 6. CDR1 and CDR2 from the germline V gene are SNHLY and FYNNEI. This CDR3 spans 15 amino acids. The CDR3 protein is CASSVEGQIQETQYF. In DNA form, the CDR3 reads TGTGCCAGCAGTGTCGAGGGACAGATCCAAGAGACCCAGTACTTC.

This clonotype showed up just a few times. The rearrangement links TRBV11-3 to TRBJ2-5, with 9 bases aligning to TRBD2. The J segment lost 2 bases and the V segment lost 4 bases, leaving 2 bases of the junction unmatched. Germline V lookup: CDR1 SGHNT, CDR2 YENEEA. CDR3 length: 14 amino acids. Here the CDR3 DNA reads TGTGCCAGCAGCTATAGCGGGAGACAAGAGACCCAGTACTTC. Amino acids: CASSYSGRQETQYF.

The V call is TRBV6-5, the J call TRBJ1-3; unclear D gene. The V end lost 9 bases, the J end lost 6 bases, and 18 bases lay between the germline ends. The CDR3 totals 14 residues. CDR1 is MNHEY, CDR2 SVGAGI, per germline. The CDR3: CASKAPGSKNTIYF. The CDR3 DNA reads TGTGCCAGTAAAGCTCCAGGTTCAAAAAACACCATATATTTT.

The V gene is TRBV12-3 or TRBV12-4, the J gene TRBJ2-3; 12 nucleotides agree with TRBD2. V was pared by 5 bases and J by 7 bases, with 13 bases of the junction left unmatched. The CDR3 loop spans 17 amino acids. In DNA form, the CDR3 reads TGTGCCAGCAGTCCCCGACAGACAGGACTAGCGGGACATACGCAGTATTTT. Translated, it gives CASSPRQTGLAGHTQYF.

A few counts support this clonotype. The gene calls are TRBV4-1 and TRBJ1-6; 12 nucleotides match TRBD1. CDR1 MGHRA and CDR2 YSYEKL come from the germline V gene. V dropped 0 bases and J dropped 8; count of bases not matched to a gene: 2. The CDR3 sequence is 16 residues long. CDR3 sequence (DNA): TGCGCCAGCAGCCAAGACGGGACAGGGGGCGATTCACCCCTCCACTTT. This encodes CASSQDGTGGDSPLHF.

CDR3 DNA sequence: TGTGCCAGCAGTTTAGATGGGCGGGGCTACAATGAGCAGTTCTTC. As protein: CASSLDGRGYNEQFF. The chain has TRBV12-3 or TRBV12-4 and TRBJ2-1; the D gene is possibly TRBD2 (6 bases). V was shortened by 1 base and J by 3 bases, with 10 bases between the two germline ends. CDR3 length: 15 residues.

The rearrangement joins TRBV4-3 to TRBJ1-4; D is perhaps TRBD1 (6 bases). CDR1 is LGHNA and CDR2 is YSLEER in the germline V gene. There are 14 residues in the CDR3. V lost 4 bases, J lost 5 bases, and 11 bases lay in between. The CDR3 is CASSREGGNEKLFF. CDR3 nucleotide sequence: TGCGCCAGCAGCCGGGAGGGGGGAAATGAAAAACTGTTTTTT.

This clonotype was observed a single time. The genes are TRBV27 and TRBJ1-6, with unresolved D. The V gene's germline CDR1 is MNHEY and CDR2 SMNVEV (reference sequence). V was trimmed by 4 bases and J by 9 bases, leaving 19 bases between them. This CDR3 is built from 16 residues. The CDR3 sequence is CASSSQMSGISSPLHF. In DNA form, the CDR3 reads TGTGCCAGCAGTTCGCAGATGTCGGGGATCAGTTCACCCCTCCACTTT.

A note on this clonotype: Compared with germline, one end of the junction differs, possibly owing to a read error. V is TRBV29-1 and J is TRBJ2-3; no clear D. Germline CDR1 is SQVTM and CDR2 is ANQGSEA. The CDR3 is 13 residues long. In nucleotides, the CDR3 is TGCAGCGTTGTTGACATCACCGCCCTTCATCCCCGTTTT. This encodes CSVVDITALHPRF.

The V gene is TRBV20-1, the J gene TRBJ2-7; D is possibly TRBD2 (5 bases). Trimming stripped 0 bases from V and 0 bases from J, with 9 bases between. The CDR3 runs 14 residues. Germline assignment: CDR1 DFQATT and CDR2 SNEGSKA (reference sequence). The CDR3 sequence: CSARDLGNSYEQYF. In DNA form, the CDR3 reads TGCAGTGCTAGAGATCTCGGGAACTCCTACGAGCAGTACTTC.

The V call is TRBV20-1, the J call TRBJ1-2; D is unresolved. V lost 3 bases and J 8 bases, leaving 16 bases between the germline ends. The CDR3 extends over 13 amino acids. The V gene's germline CDR1 is DFQATT and CDR2 SNEGSKA (reference sequence). In nucleotides, the CDR3 is TGCAGTGCTAGGTCCAGGAGCCGCGCAGGCTACACCTTC. It is translated as CSARSRSRAGYTF.

The chain combines TRBV10-3 with TRBJ1-1; possible D gene TRBD1, 6 bases. Trimming left V 4 bases short and J 1 base short, with 10 bases between. The V gene's germline CDR1 is ENHRY and CDR2 SYGVKD. CDR3 length: 14 amino acids. DNA of the CDR3: TGTGCCATCAGTGCCCTGACAGGGAACACTGAAGCTTTCTTT. Translated: CAISALTGNTEAFF.

In its sample, this clonotype was seen a few times. The chain recombines TRBV30 with TRBJ1-5; TRBD1 matches at 7 bases. CDR3 length: 12 residues. V lost 5 bases to trimming and J lost 5 bases; unmatched junction nucleotides: 3. Per the germline V gene, CDR1 is GTSNPN and CDR2 is SVGIG (reference sequence). CDR3 region: CAWSQGYQPQHF. For the CDR3, the DNA is TGTGCCTGGTCACAGGGGTATCAGCCCCAGCATTTT. Combining the CDR3 with reference TRBV30 and TRBJ1-5 gives the whole variable domain SQTIHQWPATLVQPVGSPLSLECTVEGTSNPNLYWYRQAAGRGLQLLFYSVGIGQISSEVPQNLSASRPQDRQFILSSKKLLLSDSGFYLCAWSQGYQPQHFGDGTRLSIL.

The chain has TRBV29-1 and TRBJ1-5; D gene unclear. Germline V CDR1 and CDR2: SQVTM, ANQGSEA. Trimming pared 4 bases from V and 1 base from J, leaving 8 bases between. The CDR3 extends over 13 amino acids. The CDR3: CSVGGPSNQPQHF. The CDR3, as DNA: TGCAGCGTTGGCGGGCCGAGCAATCAGCCCCAGCATTTT.

This clonotype occurred a few times. CDR3 residues: CASSYQTGAGEQYF. Written as DNA, the CDR3 is TGTGCCAGCAGTTACCAGACAGGAGCGGGCGAGCAGTACTTC. V usage is TRBV6-5 and J usage is TRBJ2-5; D may match TRBD1 or TRBD2 (6 bases each). With the DNA end fitting TRBJ2-7 better, the J assignment may be wrong. CDR3 size: 14 residues. Germline V gene lookup returns CDR1 MNHEY and CDR2 SVGAGI.

This chain links TRBV5-1 with TRBJ2-3; 11 nucleotides match TRBD2. CDR3 length equals 15 residues. V shed 9 bases and J 6 bases; nucleotides not matched to a gene: 12. Germline V gene data show CDR1 as SGHRS and CDR2 as YFSETQ. The CDR3 DNA follows: TGCGCCACCGAGACTAGCGGGGCCCCCGGGGATACGCAGTATTTT. Translated: CATETSGAPGDTQYF.

The table lists this clonotype with many counts. This sequence joins TRBV4-1 and TRBJ1-5; 10 bases are shared with TRBD1. The junction had 14 bases not matched to a gene; V was cut back by 4 bases and J by 2 bases. Germline CDR1 MGHRA, CDR2 YSYEKL. This CDR3 region has 19 residues. CDR3 coding DNA: TGCGCCAGCAGCCGAGAAACCCGGGACAGGGGTTGGGGCAATCAGCCCCAGCATTTT. Protein product: CASSRETRDRGWGNQPQHF.

This clonotype was found many times. The chain recombines TRBV4-1 with TRBJ2-5; either TRBD1 or TRBD2 may supply D (5 bases each). The CDR3 sequence is 15 residues long. Trimming shortened V by 4 bases and J by 5 bases, and 17 bases separated the two germline ends. Germline V lookup: CDR1 MGHRA, CDR2 YSYEKL. DNA of the CDR3: TGCGCCAGCAGCCCAAGTCCGTCCTGGGGGGAGACCCAGTACTTC. It is translated as CASSPSPSWGETQYF.

This clonotype was seen a few times. The J gene is TRBJ1-4, the V gene TRBV20-1; D might be TRBD1 (5 bases). Trimming stripped 4 bases from V and 6 bases from J, with 12 bases between. Germline V gene lookup returns CDR1 DFQATT and CDR2 SNEGSKA (reference sequence). This CDR3 has 13 amino acids. The CDR3 DNA is TGCAGTGCTAATAAACCAGGGCATGAAAAACTGTTTTTT. This sequence encodes CSANKPGHEKLFF.

The chain carries TRBV5-1 and TRBJ2-5; D not certain. V lost 2 bases and J lost 4, with 6 bases in between. This CDR3 is 12 amino acids long. Per the germline V gene, CDR1 is SGHRS and CDR2 is YFSETQ. Here the CDR3 reads CASSFSAETQYF. CDR3 nucleotides: TGCGCCAGCAGCTTCAGCGCAGAGACCCAGTACTTC.

This clonotype was detected only a few times. This rearrangement joins TRBV6-5 to TRBJ1-1; no firm D call. Germline V lookup: CDR1 MNHEY, CDR2 SVGAGI. The V and J ends lost 4 bases and 0 bases respectively, with 12 bases between them. There are 15 residues in the CDR3. The CDR3 loop is CASSLEPAVNTEAFF. CDR3 coding DNA: TGTGCCAGCAGTTTGGAGCCGGCGGTGAACACTGAAGCTTTCTTT.

The table lists this clonotype with a few counts. The chain is built from TRBV11-2 and TRBJ2-5; D unclear. CDR1 is SGHAT and CDR2 is FQNNGV in the germline V gene. The V gene lost 1 base and the J gene lost 5 bases, with 8 bases spanning the gap. CDR3 size: 13 residues. CDR3 in amino acids: CASSLGSYETQYF. The CDR3 bases are TGTGCCAGCAGCTTAGGATCTTATGAGACCCAGTACTTC.

This clonotype was seen a handful of times. The chain joins TRBV5-1 to TRBJ2-3; no definite D call. Per the germline V gene, CDR1 is SGHRS and CDR2 is YFSETQ. Trimming took 2 bases from V and 4 from J, leaving 5 bases between them. This CDR3 is built from 12 residues. The CDR3 spells CASSFNSDTQYF. DNA for the CDR3: TGCGCCAGCAGCTTCAACTCAGATACGCAGTATTTT.

This clonotype was seen only a few times. The chain carries TRBV6-5 and TRBJ2-7, with D perhaps matching TRBD2 (5 bases). Germline CDR1 and CDR2: MNHEY and SVGAGI. The CDR3 loop spans 14 amino acids. V lost 2 bases and J lost 3, with 11 bases in between. DNA for the CDR3: TGTGCCAGCAGTTACACTCGGGAAGGCTACGAGCAGTACGTC. It codes for CASSYTREGYEQYV.

This chain joins TRBV3-1 and TRBJ1-2; unclear D gene. CDR3 length: 14 amino acids. Deletions cut 0 bases from V and 6 bases from J, with 11 bases between. CDR1 and CDR2 (germline): LGHDT, YNNKEL (reference sequence). CDR3 bases: TGTGCCAGCAGCCAAGAGGGCGAGGTAGATGGCTACACCTTC. It specifies CASSQEGEVDGYTF.

This clonotype appeared a single time. This rearrangement joins TRBV12-3 or TRBV12-4 to TRBJ1-4, with 11 bases identical to TRBD1. V shed 6 bases and J 8 bases; nucleotides not matched to a gene: 8. The CDR3 consists of 15 residues. The CDR3 DNA reads as TGTGCCAGCAGCAGACGGACAGGGGGCTGGGAAAAACTGTTTTTT. Protein product: CASSRRTGGWEKLFF.

The chain recombines TRBV6-5 with TRBJ1-2; TRBD1 is a possible D gene (5 bases). CDR3 length equals 15 residues. V was clipped by 6 bases and J by 4 bases, with 18 bases between them. Germline V lookup: CDR1 MNHEY, CDR2 SVGAGI. The CDR3 bases are TGTGCCAGCAGCTCCACCGGGACCGCCTCCTATGGCTACACCTTC. Translation: CASSSTGTASYGYTF.

A remark on this clonotype: The germline gene is not matched at one end of the junction; a read error may be the cause. This chain links TRBV7-9 with TRBJ2-5; weak D call: TRBD1 (6 bases). The CDR3 covers 14 residues. Germline loops: CDR1 SEHNR, CDR2 FQNEAQ (reference sequence). The CDR3 coding sequence is TGTACCAGCAGCCAAGACAGGTACCAAGAGACCCAGTACTTC. This codes for CTSSQDRYQETQYF.

This rearrangement joins TRBV7-7 to TRBJ2-5; the D gene is possibly TRBD1 (6 bases). Per the germline V gene, CDR1 is SSHAT and CDR2 is FNYEAQ (reference sequence). The ends were cut back, 4 bases at V and 7 bases at J, with 10 bases in the middle. CDR3 length: 12 residues. The CDR3 region has the DNA TGTGCCAGCAGCTCCGACAGGTCGACCCAGTACTTC. This codes for CASSSDRSTQYF.

This clonotype occurred a few times. This chain links TRBV5-1 with TRBJ2-5, with a possible D match to TRBD1 (5 bases). In germline, CDR1 is SGHRS, CDR2 YFSETQ. Trimming shortened V by 4 bases and J by 5 bases, and 15 bases separated the two germline ends. The CDR3 is 14 residues long. In DNA form, the CDR3 reads TGCGCCAGCAGCACGGAAAGACAGTCCGAGACCCAGTACTTC. Amino acid sequence: CASSTERQSETQYF. Using reference TRBV5-1 and TRBJ2-5 for the parts outside the CDR3, the full variable domain is KAGVTQTPRYLIKTRGQQVTLSCSPISGHRSVSWYQQTPGQGLQFLFEYFSETQRNKGNFPGRFSGRQFSNSRSEMNVSTLELGDSALYLCASSTERQSETQYFGPGTRLLVL.

This clonotype was picked up a small number of times. CDR3 DNA: TGTGCCAGCAGTAGACAAGGGGGGAGCCACACAGATACGCAGTATTTT. Amino acids: CASSRQGGSHTDTQYF. This rearrangement joins TRBV6-1 to TRBJ2-3; D possibly uses TRBD1 or TRBD2 (6 bases each). The germline CDR1 and CDR2 sequences are MNHNS and SASEGT. The CDR3 totals 16 residues. Deletions cut 5 bases from V and 2 bases from J, with 17 bases between.